The rows below give T cell receptor beta chains drawn from one sample of a study of T-cell reconstitution after alpha-beta-depleted transplantation in children. TCRdb re-analysed the PCR reads in MiXCR, keeping a single row per CDR3 protein. The sample shows a few hundred thousand distinct CDR3 sequences, around two fifths of them seen only once. This specimen consisted of PBMCs, obtained before TCRalphabeta/CD19-depleted stem cell transplant. The receptors originated from a girl aged 2-9 years with aplastic anemia, due to receive a stem cell transplant. CDR3s include the opening cysteine and the closing phenylalanine or tryptophan.

j_call: TRBJ2-2; v_call: TRBV7-6; cdr3_aa: CASSSTGLAGVTGELFF
j_call: TRBJ2-2; v_call: TRBV4-1; cdr3_aa: CASSLRTKSAAGELFF
j_call: TRBJ1-5; v_call: TRBV20-1; cdr3_aa: CSASLGPINQPQHF
j_call: TRBJ2-7; v_call: TRBV20-1; cdr3_aa: CSADNRAGGPYEQYF
j_call: TRBJ2-3; v_call: TRBV20-1; cdr3_aa: CSAPDQADTQYF
j_call: TRBJ2-4; v_call: TRBV5-1; cdr3_aa: CASSWGDRGENIQYF
j_call: TRBJ1-1; v_call: TRBV27; cdr3_aa: CASRLSGQAVNTEAFF
j_call: TRBJ2-5; v_call: TRBV28; cdr3_aa: CASSRSGAGQETQYF
j_call: TRBJ2-2; v_call: TRBV20-1; cdr3_aa: CSAATSGRAFGELFF
j_call: TRBJ2-2; v_call: TRBV4-1; cdr3_aa: CASSPRGQGLTNTGELFF
j_call: TRBJ2-3; v_call: TRBV27; cdr3_aa: CASRMAGPSTDTQYF
j_call: TRBJ1-4; v_call: TRBV20-1; cdr3_aa: CSARDAGGSEKLFF
j_call: TRBJ2-1; v_call: TRBV6-5; cdr3_aa: CASSYLAEGTGQNEQFF